Reported below is one T cell receptor beta chain. V was clipped by 4 bases and J by 0 bases, with 10 bases between them. CDR3 size: 15 residues. Germline loops: CDR1 SGHTA, CDR2 FQGTGA. This sample is drawn from a study of blood T cell repertoires in COVID-19. The wider study: Material from acute and convalescent COVID-19 was sourced from the United States, Italy and Spain. Sample material is recorded as cDNA or gDNA derived from T cells, B-cell-depleted T cells, or PBMCs.

Enrolled during active infection, Seattle patients were then followed longitudinally. Sequencing was performed with immunoSEQ multiplex PCR; in TCRdb, only in-frame clones are kept and a portion is missing. This sample has around 210,000 clones, with over 75% found just once. This TCR was recovered from a man aged 50 to 60 with COVID-19, enrolled during active disease. This chain uses TRBV7-3 with TRBJ2-1; a weak D match, TRBD2 (6 bases). The sequenced sample was peripheral blood. The chain's CDR3 is CASSSGGSSYNEQFF. The CDR3 nucleotides are TGTGCCAGCAGCTCTGGGGGGAGCTCCTACAATGAGCAGTTCTTC.